This T cell receptor beta chain is from a study of blood T cell repertoires in COVID-19. For the study at large: Whether acute or convalescent, the COVID-19 samples came from the United States, Italy and Spain. PBMCs, B-cell-depleted T cells, or T cells were the source of the cDNA or gDNA that made up the material.

Some clones are missing from TCRdb's copy, which holds only in-frame ones; the method was immunoSEQ multiplex PCR. The sample yields more than 60,000 clones, roughly 85% seen once. Sample: peripheral blood. This TCR came from a human donor in a cohort sampled during active COVID-19.

CDR3 residues: CASSLIGEWDIQYF. CDR3 DNA sequence: TGCGCCAGCAGCTTGATCGGGGAGTGGGACATTCAGTACTTC. This chain connects TRBV5-1 to TRBJ2-4; D may be TRBD2 (5 bases). Per germline, CDR1 SGHRS and CDR2 YFSETQ. This CDR3 is built from 14 residues. Trimming pared 1 base from V and 8 bases from J, leaving 13 bases between.